This T cell receptor (beta chain) stems from a study of read filtering for tumor transcriptome and immune sequencing. This clonotype was recorded many times. Trimming stripped 2 bases from V and 4 bases from J, with 11 bases between. The length of the CDR3 is 14 residues. The germline CDR1 and CDR2 sequences are MGHDK and SYGVNS. This library used 300 to 450 ng RNA and molecular barcoded adaptors spanning alpha/delta and beta/gamma chains. From the reads, TCRdb called clonotypes with MiXCR, one entry per CDR3 protein. This table has under 50,000 distinct CDR3 sequences, around 13% appearing once. Every patient had bone marrow sampled while the disease was active.

This sequence originates from a donor at least 40 years old with multiple myeloma. The sample comprised a population of CD138-negative cells sorted from bone marrow. The chain recombines TRBV25-1 with TRBJ1-2, with D possibly being TRBD1 (5 bases). The CDR3 region has the DNA TGTGCCAGCAGTGAAGGAGGGGTTGGCTATGGCTACACCTTC. This encodes CASSEGGVGYGYTF.